Listed below are T cell receptor beta chains from one sample, sequenced in a study of OX40 agonist ivuxolimab in advanced cancers. Profiling relied on immunoSEQ multiplex PCR, and the TCRdb table lists in-frame clones only, not all of them. This sample has tens of thousands of clones, with 91% found just once. Sequenced here: CD4+ or CD8+ T cells sorted from blood, sampled in a trial of the OX40 agonist ivuxolimab. The receptors come from an adult with an advanced solid tumor such as melanoma, head and neck, liver or kidney cancer. CDR3s include the opening cysteine and the closing phenylalanine or tryptophan. Fields, in order: clone size, V gene, J gene, D gene, CDR3 protein, CDR3 DNA. D genes are given only for firm matches. The size field is filled for only some rows; it gives once, few, many or a size class.

size: once; V: TRBV7-9; J: TRBJ1-1; D: -; CDR3: CASSVIDTEAFF; DNA: TGTGCCAGCAGCGTTATAGACACTGAAGCTTTCTTT
size: -; V: TRBV10-3; J: TRBJ1-2; D: TRBD1; CDR3: CAMGQGADGYTF; DNA: TGTGCCATGGGACAGGGGGCAGATGGCTACACCTTC
size: -; V: TRBV4-3; J: TRBJ2-7; D: -; CDR3: CASSLGQGTGEQYF; DNA: TGCGCCAGCAGCCTGGGCCAGGGTACGGGCGAGCAGTACTTC
size: -; V: TRBV6-1; J: TRBJ2-2; D: -; CDR3: CASRPGVGTGELFF; DNA: TGTGCCAGCAGGCCAGGGGTTGGCACCGGGGAGCTGTTTTTT
size: -; V: TRBV6-1; J: TRBJ2-7; D: -; CDR3: CASSVVRRLGLTYEQYF; DNA: TGTGCCAGCAGTGTTGTACGGCGGTTAGGGCTGACCTACGAGCAGTACTTC
size: -; V: TRBV11-3; J: TRBJ2-1; D: TRBD2; CDR3: CASSPSLAGVYNEQFF; DNA: TGTGCCAGCAGCCCTAGCCTAGCGGGAGTTTACAATGAGCAGTTCTTC
size: -; V: TRBV5-1; J: TRBJ2-3; D: -; CDR3: CASSLRQASTDTQYF; DNA: TGCGCCAGCAGCTTGCGACAGGCGAGCACAGATACGCAGTATTTT
size: -; V: TRBV15; J: TRBJ2-1; D: -; CDR3: CATSRALEDYNEQFF; DNA: TGTGCCACCAGCAGAGCCTTGGAGGATTACAATGAGCAGTTCTTC
size: -; V: TRBV15; J: TRBJ2-1; D: TRBD1; CDR3: CATSSPGQGFYEQFF; DNA: TGTGCCACCAGCAGTCCGGGACAGGGGTTTTATGAGCAGTTCTTC
size: few; V: TRBV6-5; J: TRBJ2-1; D: -; CDR3: CASSYSKNGEQFF; DNA: TGTGCCAGCAGTTACTCGAAAAATGGTGAGCAGTTCTTC
size: -; V: TRBV6-5; J: TRBJ2-6; D: -; CDR3: CASSYSPPGGANVLTF; DNA: TGTGCCAGCAGTTACTCACCCCCGGGGGGGGCCAACGTCCTGACTTTC
size: -; V: TRBV18; J: TRBJ2-7; D: -; CDR3: CASSPPSNSYEQYF; DNA: TGTGCCAGCTCACCACCGTCTAACTCCTACGAGCAGTACTTC
size: -; V: TRBV13; J: TRBJ2-7; D: -; CDR3: CASSLFGRGADEQYF; DNA: TGTGCCAGCAGCTTATTTGGCCGCGGAGCTGACGAGCAGTACTTC
size: -; V: TRBV7-9; J: TRBJ2-2; D: TRBD1; CDR3: CASSLDRPRTGELFF; DNA: TGTGCCAGCAGCTTGGACAGGCCTCGAACCGGGGAGCTGTTTTTT
size: -; V: TRBV28; J: TRBJ2-3; D: TRBD1; CDR3: CASSPDRVKDTQYF; DNA: TGTGCCAGCAGTCCGGACAGGGTCAAAGATACGCAGTATTTT
size: -; V: TRBV10-3; J: TRBJ2-7; D: -; CDR3: CAIRGLTANYEQYF; DNA: TGTGCCATCAGGGGCCTCACAGCTAATTACGAGCAGTACTTC